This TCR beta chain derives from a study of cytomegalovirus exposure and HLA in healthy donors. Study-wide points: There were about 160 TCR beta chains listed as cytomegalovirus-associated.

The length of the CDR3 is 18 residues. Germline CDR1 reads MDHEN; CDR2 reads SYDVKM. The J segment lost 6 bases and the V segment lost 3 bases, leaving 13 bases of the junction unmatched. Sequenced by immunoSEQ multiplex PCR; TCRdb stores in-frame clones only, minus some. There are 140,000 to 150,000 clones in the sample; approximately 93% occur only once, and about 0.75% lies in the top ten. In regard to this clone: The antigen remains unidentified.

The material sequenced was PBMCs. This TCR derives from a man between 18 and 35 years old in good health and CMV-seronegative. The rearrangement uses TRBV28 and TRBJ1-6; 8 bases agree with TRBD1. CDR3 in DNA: TGTGCCAGCAGTTTCCCCCAAGCGACGGGACAGGTTAATTCACCCCTCCACTTT. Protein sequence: CASSFPQATGQVNSPLHF.